Following are 2 T cell receptor beta chains from one sample sequenced in a study of blood T cell repertoires in COVID-19. Generated by immunoSEQ multiplex PCR, the TCRdb table keeps only in-frame clones and is missing some. The sample yields about 440,000 clones, around 88% seen once. The sequenced material came from peripheral blood. These receptors all stem from a woman between 50 and 59 years old with COVID-19, enrolled during active disease.

This clone was observed a single time. The chain uses TRBV5-1 and TRBJ1-1; 7 positions match TRBD1. Germline assignment: CDR1 SGHRS and CDR2 YFSETQ. This CDR3 region has 13 residues. V lost 0 bases and J lost 10; bases outside the gene matches: 6. The DNA of the CDR3 is TGCGCCAGCAGCTTGGGACAGGGACCGGGAGCTTTCTTT. Translating gives CASSLGQGPGAFF. The full variable domain, rest sourced from reference TRBV5-1 and TRBJ1-1, is KAGVTQTPRYLIKTRGQQVTLSCSPISGHRSVSWYQQTPGQGLQFLFEYFSETQRNKGNFPGRFSGRQFSNSRSEMNVSTLELGDSALYLCASSLGQGPGAFFGQGTRLTVV.

J is TRBJ2-3 and V is TRBV28, with a tentative D call TRBD1 (6 bases). Looked up from germline, CDR1 is MDHEN and CDR2 is SYDVKM. V was trimmed by 10 bases and J by 2 bases, leaving 19 bases between them. CDR3 size: 15 residues. CDR3 in amino acids: CATEGETLLTDTQYF. The DNA for the CDR3 is TGTGCCACCGAGGGGGAGACCCTACTCACAGATACGCAGTATTTT.